These 4 T cell receptor beta chains share one sample of origin, sequenced in a study of shared clonotypes between healthy human individuals. Assay used: immunoSEQ multiplex PCR; TCRdb lists only in-frame clones, some missing. The sample includes under 2,500,000 clones, almost 96% of them seen just once. The source material was naive CD4+ T cells sorted from blood. Stated subset: CD45RA+ positively selected. The receptors derive from a man aged 18 to 30 in good health.

V and J are TRBV28 and TRBJ1-5, with D hard to call. The length of the CDR3 is 15 residues. Germline assignment: CDR1 MDHEN and CDR2 SYDVKM. V lost 4 bases and J lost 4, with 14 bases in between. In DNA, the CDR3 is TGTGCCAGCAGTTCGTTTATAGTGACAAATCAGCCCCAGCATTTT. Its translation: CASSSFIVTNQPQHF.

The chain combines TRBV5-1 with TRBJ2-5; D perhaps matches TRBD1 (5 bases). This CDR3 has 15 amino acids. V lost 3 bases and J lost 5, with 17 bases in between. Germline V gene sequence: CDR1 SGHRS, CDR2 YFSETQ. The CDR3 is CASSSMARGGETQYF. Here the CDR3 DNA reads TGCGCCAGCAGCTCCATGGCAAGGGGTGGGGAGACCCAGTACTTC. The full variable domain, with the rest looked up from reference TRBV5-1 and TRBJ2-5, is KAGVTQTPRYLIKTRGQQVTLSCSPISGHRSVSWYQQTPGQGLQFLFEYFSETQRNKGNFPGRFSGRQFSNSRSEMNVSTLELGDSALYLCASSSMARGGETQYFGPGTRLLVL.

The rearrangement joins TRBV6-1 to TRBJ2-7; possibly TRBD2 for D (7 bases). V lost 6 bases, J lost 7 bases, and 19 bases lay in between. CDR1 and CDR2 from the germline V gene are MNHNS and SASEGT. The CDR3 loop spans 14 amino acids. The CDR3 sequence is CASSLGGGAREQYF. The CDR3 DNA reads TGTGCCAGCAGCCTCGGAGGGGGGGCGAGGGAGCAGTACTTC.

The rearrangement links TRBV5-1 to TRBJ2-3, with 9 positions matching TRBD2. Germline V lookup: CDR1 SGHRS, CDR2 YFSETQ. CDR3 size: 15 residues. After removal of 0 bases from V and 4 bases from J, the junction contained 3 bases not matched to a gene. CDR3 sequence (DNA): TGCGCCAGCAGCTTGGGTGGGACTAGCTCAGATACGCAGTATTTT. As protein: CASSLGGTSSDTQYF.